These 8 T cell receptor beta chains came from one sample sequenced in a study of T cells after yellow fever vaccination. TCRdb re-analysed the 5' RACE reads in MiXCR, keeping a single row per CDR3 protein. This sample has about 310,000 distinct CDR3 sequences; more than 3% occur once, and the top ten carry 20% to 30%. The sequencing here drew on PBMCs, taken on the day of the yellow fever booster vaccination. The receptors come from a man younger than 30 who received the YFV17D yellow fever vaccine.

The sample holds a few counts of this clonotype. This chain connects TRBV11-2 to TRBJ1-5; a weak D match, TRBD1 (6 bases). The CDR3 is 15 residues long. The V and J ends lost 4 bases and 6 bases respectively, with 16 bases between them. In germline, CDR1 is SGHAT, CDR2 FQNNGV. The CDR3 region is CASSSLQGSGQPQHF. The CDR3 bases are TGTGCCAGCAGCTCACTACAGGGTTCGGGTCAGCCCCAGCATTTT.

This clonotype was seen ten or more times. This chain connects TRBV29-1 to TRBJ2-7; no reliable D call. Germline V CDR1 and CDR2: SQVTM, ANQGSEA. V was trimmed by 4 bases and J by 11 bases, leaving 24 bases between them. The CDR3 is made up of 14 amino acids. This chain's CDR3 is CSVAAPGRRVPEYF. In DNA, the CDR3 is TGCAGCGTTGCTGCGCCCGGCCGCCGAGTCCCGGAGTACTTC.

This clonotype was seen repeatedly, ten times or more. The V and J genes are TRBV12-3 or TRBV12-4 and TRBJ2-3; D is unresolved. This CDR3 is built from 14 residues. V lost 7 bases to trimming and J lost 5 bases, with 16 bases between them. This chain's CDR3 is CASNQDSLGDTQYF. Here the CDR3 DNA reads TGTGCCAGCAACCAAGACTCCCTGGGAGATACGCAGTATTTT.

The chain couples TRBV7-8 to TRBJ2-7, with 8 bases fitting TRBD2. The V segment lost 5 bases and the J segment 3 bases; nucleotides outside the gene matches: 15. This CDR3 is built from 17 residues. Germline CDR1 reads SGHVS; CDR2 reads FQNEAQ. CDR3 protein: CASSPRGGEGGVYEQYV. The CDR3 coding sequence is TGTGCCAGCAGCCCCCGGGGGGGGGAGGGAGGAGTCTACGAGCAGTACGTC.

This clonotype came up many times. CDR3 in DNA: TGTGCCACCAACGCAGTAAATCAGCCCCAGCATTTT. The encoded protein is CATNAVNQPQHF. The rearrangement joins TRBV15 to TRBJ1-5; D remains unclear. Germline CDR1 and CDR2: LNHNV and YYDKDF (reference sequence). The CDR3 contains 12 residues. The ends were cut back, 7 bases at V and 4 bases at J, with 8 bases in the middle.

The chain joins TRBV4-1 to TRBJ2-7; D is possibly TRBD1 (5 bases). The germline CDR1 and CDR2 sequences are MGHRA and YSYEKL. The CDR3 runs to 15 residues. Trimming stripped 2 bases from V and 2 bases from J, with 13 bases between. As DNA, the CDR3 is TGCGCCAGCAGCCAATCGGAAGGACAACCCTACGAGCAGTACGTC. Its translation: CASSQSEGQPYEQYV.

This clonotype was seen at least ten times. The V gene is TRBV20-1, the J gene TRBJ2-5, with 11 bases lining up with TRBD2. Per the germline V gene, CDR1 is DFQATT and CDR2 is SNEGSKA (reference sequence). After removal of 7 bases from V and 2 bases from J, the junction contained 9 bases not matched to a gene. The CDR3 runs 15 residues. The CDR3 is CSGGTSGLRQETQYF. The CDR3 nucleotides are TGCAGTGGCGGGACTAGCGGATTACGACAAGAGACCCAGTACTTC.

This clonotype has a count of ten or more. CDR3 bases: TGCAGTGCTAGAGTGGACAGACGAGTGGAGACCCAGTACTTC. Translated: CSARVDRRVETQYF. V and J are TRBV20-1 and TRBJ2-5, with a possible D match to TRBD1 (6 bases). The germline gives CDR1 DFQATT, CDR2 SNEGSKA (reference sequence). The CDR3 is made up of 14 amino acids. V was pared by 1 base and J by 5 bases, with 14 bases between.